These T cell receptor beta chains were read from a single sample in a study of regulatory T cells in long-lasting Graves disease. TCRdb analysed the multiplex PCR reads with MiXCR anew, one entry per CDR3 protein. The table lists some 460,000 distinct CDR3 sequences, around 15% of them singletons. Separately, the same data were catalogued under a study of T cells in Graves' hyperthyroidism and ophthalmopathy.

Here the sequenced sample was peripheral blood mononuclear cells (PBMCs), taken at new diagnosis, from a patient treated with antithyroid drugs. These receptors originate from a man aged 40-49 years with Graves disease. The CDR3 runs from the conserved cysteine through the conserved F or W. A D gene is named only where the DNA matches it firmly. Where a row states a size, it is once, few, many or the class of an expanded clone; other rows omit it.

TRBV3-1	NA	many	TRBJ1-1	CASSPGVVAEAFF	TGTGCCAGCAGTCCCGGAGTAGTCGCTGAAGCTTTCTTT
TRBV6-2/TRBV6-3	TRBD2	NA	TRBJ2-2	CASSYSGTSHIGELFF	TGTGCCAGCAGTTACTCGGGGACTAGCCACATCGGGGAGCTGTTTTTT
TRBV29-1	NA	NA	TRBJ2-2	CSVRGWGAPGSGELFF	TGCAGCGTTAGGGGGTGGGGGGCCCCCGGCTCCGGGGAGCTGTTTTTT
TRBV13	NA	many	TRBJ2-7	CASSSERGHYEQYF	TGTGCCAGCAGCTCGGAAAGGGGACACTACGAGCAGTACTTC
TRBV27	NA	NA	TRBJ1-1	CASQRWGAVGTEAFF	TGTGCCAGCCAGCGTTGGGGGGCGGTGGGTACTGAAGCTTTCTTT
TRBV3-1	NA	many	TRBJ1-6	CASSQDPGLKWALHF	TGTGCCAGCAGCCAAGATCCGGGACTCAAATGGGCCCTCCACTTT
TRBV25-1	NA	NA	TRBJ2-7	CASSEFGERHEQYF	TGTGCCAGCAGTGAATTCGGGGAGAGACACGAGCAGTACTTC
TRBV14	TRBD2	NA	TRBJ2-1	CASSQDHASGRYNEQFF	TGTGCCAGCAGCCAAGATCATGCTAGCGGGAGGTACAATGAGCAGTTCTTC
TRBV5-1	NA	many	TRBJ1-1	CASSGLGANTEAFF	TGCGCCAGCAGCGGCCTCGGAGCGAACACTGAAGCTTTCTTT
TRBV10-1	NA	many	TRBJ1-1	CASSRGQNTEAFF	TGCGCCAGCAGTAGGGGACAGAACACTGAAGCTTTCTTT
TRBV10-3	NA	NA	TRBJ1-2	CAISGLRDTKSNYGYTF	TGTGCCATCAGCGGCCTACGGGACACGAAGTCTAACTATGGCTACACCTTC
TRBV20-1	NA	many	TRBJ2-1	CSARDSSRGLIRSYNEQFF	TGCAGTGCTAGAGATTCTTCTCGGGGTTTGATTAGGTCCTACAATGAGCAGTTCTTC
TRBV3-1	NA	many	TRBJ1-1	CASSDPGRNEAFF	TGTGCCAGCAGCGATCCGGGACGCAATGAAGCTTTCTTT
TRBV29-1	NA	NA	TRBJ2-3	CSVEGSVTSTDTQYF	TGCAGCGTTGAAGGGTCGGTAACTAGCACAGATACGCAGTATTTT
TRBV2	NA	many	TRBJ2-1	CASSVGEPPYNEQFF	TGTGCCAGCAGCGTCGGAGAGCCACCCTACAATGAGCAGTTCTTC
TRBV12-5	NA	many	TRBJ2-1	CASGLVPLSSYNEQFF	TGTGCTAGTGGTTTGGTCCCTTTGAGTTCCTACAATGAGCAGTTCTTC
TRBV5-1	TRBD2	few	TRBJ2-3	CASSLGASGSRTDTQYF	TGCGCCAGCAGCTTGGGGGCTAGCGGGAGTCGAACAGATACGCAGTATTTT
TRBV6-2/TRBV6-3	NA	many	TRBJ2-5	CASRNPGTWEETQYF	TGTGCCAGCAGAAATCCCGGGACATGGGAAGAGACCCAGTACTTC
TRBV6-1	NA	many	TRBJ1-1	CASSEGRRGAFF	TGTGCCAGCAGTGAAGGACGCCGGGGAGCTTTCTTT